The 5 T cell receptor beta chains below come from one sample, sequenced in a study of early stage breast cancer tumors. The assay was immunoSEQ multiplex PCR, and TCRdb's table has in-frame clones only and misses some. The table includes 5,500 to 7,000 clones, 73% detected once. The specimen was normal breast tissue next to the tumor. The receptors come from a middle-aged person with breast cancer.

The chain employs TRBV6-1 and TRBJ2-5, with a possible D match to TRBD1 (6 bases). V lost 0 bases and J lost 2, with 13 bases in between. Germline V gives CDR1 MNHNS, CDR2 SASEGT. This CDR3 region has 16 residues. The CDR3 is CASSEATGVGQETQYF. The DNA for the CDR3 is TGTGCCAGCAGTGAAGCGACAGGCGTGGGGCAAGAGACCCAGTACTTC.

The CDR3 DNA is TGTGCCAGCAGTGACTACGGAGGGGACAGAATGAACAATGAGCAGTTCTTC. It codes for CASSDYGGDRMNNEQFF. The chain recombines TRBV6-4 with TRBJ2-1, with D tentatively TRBD1 (7 bases). The CDR3 is made up of 17 amino acids. CDR1 is MRHNA, CDR2 SNTAGT, per germline. V lost 1 base to trimming and J lost 5 bases, with 18 bases between them.

V and J are TRBV5-4 and TRBJ1-2; 8 nucleotides match TRBD1. Germline CDR1 is SGHNT and CDR2 is YYREEE (reference sequence). The length of the CDR3 is 16 residues. V lost 0 bases, J lost 5 bases, and 9 bases stayed unmatched. CDR3 in amino acids: CASSLGSGTGKYGYTF. Here the CDR3 DNA reads TGTGCCAGCAGCTTGGGGTCCGGGACAGGAAAATATGGCTACACCTTC.

The V gene is TRBV7-2, the J gene TRBJ2-7, with D possibly TRBD1 on 6 matching bases. With 4 bases removed from V and 0 bases from J, the gap between germline ends came to 13 bases. CDR3 length: 15 amino acids. The germline V gene encodes CDR1 SGHTA and CDR2 FQGNSA. This chain's CDR3 is CASSSTGLSSYEQYF. The DNA of the CDR3 is TGTGCCAGCAGCTCGACAGGATTAAGCTCCTACGAGCAGTACTTC. Variable domain in full (rest from reference TRBV7-2 and TRBJ2-7): GAGVSQSPSNKVTEKGKDVELRCDPISGHTALYWYRQSLGQGLEFLIYFQGNSAPDKSGLPSDRFSAERTGGSVSTLTIQRTQQEDSAVYLCASSSTGLSSYEQYFGPGTRLTVT.

Judged by abundance, this clone is large (0.1 to 1%). CDR3 amino acids: CAWSVGGTSIFNYGYTF. CDR3 DNA sequence: TGTGCCTGGAGTGTGGGGGGTACCTCAATTTTCAACTATGGCTACACCTTC. The chain combines TRBV30 with TRBJ1-2, with D perhaps TRBD1 (5 bases). This CDR3 has 17 residues. V lost 0 bases and J lost 2, with 19 bases in between. Germline CDR1 is GTSNPN and CDR2 is SVGIG (reference sequence).